These 19 T cell receptor beta chains were sequenced from one sample in a study of T cells in Graves' hyperthyroidism and ophthalmopathy. RNA transcripts served as the template for amplifying TCR beta CDR3 regions. The HTBI primer set drove a first-round RT-PCR of the TCR CDR3. TCRdb re-derived calls from the multiplex PCR reads in MiXCR, one entry per CDR3 protein. The data hold some 270,000 distinct CDR3 sequences, with approximately 25% observed a single time. The sequenced sample was blood. The source of these receptors is a woman between 35 and 50 years old with Graves' ophthalmopathy.

There are many counts of this clonotype. The CDR3 DNA follows: TGCAGTGCCGGACTAGCGGGATCTGGTGGCACCGGGGAGCTGTTTTTT. Its translation is CSAGLAGSGGTGELFF. The chain couples TRBV20-1 to TRBJ2-2; 12 bases line up with TRBD2. J gave up 4 bases and V 6 bases, and 9 bases lay outside the gene matches. The germline V gene has CDR1 DFQATT and CDR2 SNEGSKA (reference sequence). CDR3 length: 16 residues.

The genes are TRBV20-1 and TRBJ2-7, with 7 bases identical to TRBD1. Germline lookup yields CDR1 DFQATT and CDR2 SNEGSKA (reference sequence). V gave up 0 bases and J gave up 0 bases; unmatched junction bases: 5. This CDR3 region has 15 residues. The CDR3 region has the DNA TGCAGTGCTAGAGATCCAGGGGGTCGCTCCTACGAGCAGTACTTC. This gives the protein CSARDPGGRSYEQYF.

This clonotype was seen repeatedly, ten times or more. V usage is TRBV30 and J usage is TRBJ2-6, with no clear D. Germline V CDR1 and CDR2: GTSNPN, SVGIG (reference sequence). This CDR3 has 13 residues. Trimming removed 3 bases at V and 0 bases at J, with 3 bases between. CDR3 region: CAWRFSGANVLTF. CDR3 sequence (DNA): TGTGCCTGGAGGTTCTCTGGGGCCAACGTCCTGACTTTC.

Ten or more counts support this clonotype. The chain uses TRBV11-1 and TRBJ2-7; D uncertain. This CDR3 is 14 amino acids long. The germline V and J ends were trimmed by 3 bases and 2 bases, with 11 bases remaining between them. From germline, CDR1 is SGHAT and CDR2 FQDESV (reference sequence). CDR3 nucleotides: TGTGCCAGCAGCTTTCGGCACACCGCCTACGAGCAGTACTTC. Translating gives CASSFRHTAYEQYF. Using reference TRBV11-1 and TRBJ2-7 for the parts outside the CDR3, the full variable domain is EAEVAQSPRYKITEKSQAVAFWCDPISGHATLYWYRQILGQGPELLVQFQDESVVDDSQLPKDRFSAERLKGVDSTLKIQPAELGDSAMYLCASSFRHTAYEQYFGPGTRLTVT.

This clonotype was counted at least ten times. The rearrangement links TRBV2 to TRBJ2-5; 10 nucleotides line up with TRBD1. In germline, CDR1 is SNHLY, CDR2 FYNNEI. The CDR3 covers 15 residues. Trimming removed 3 bases from V and 4 bases from J; junction bases left unmatched: 5. The CDR3 region has the DNA TGTGCCAGCAGTGATTGGGACAGGGGAGGAGAGACCCAGTACTTC. It codes for CASSDWDRGGETQYF.

Ten or more counts support this clonotype. The rearrangement joins TRBV7-4 to TRBJ2-5; D might be TRBD2 (6 bases). This CDR3 spans 16 amino acids. CDR1 is SGHVT and CDR2 is SQSDAQ in the germline V gene. V was trimmed by 2 bases and J by 4 bases, leaving 17 bases between them. The CDR3 sequence is CASSLPGRKEGETQYF. DNA for the CDR3: TGTGCCAGCAGCTTACCCGGCAGAAAGGAGGGAGAGACCCAGTACTTC.

This chain joins TRBV4-1 and TRBJ1-5, with D maybe TRBD1 (6 bases). Looked up from germline, CDR1 is MGHRA and CDR2 is YSYEKL. V shed 0 bases and J shed 6 bases, with 9 bases lying between them. The CDR3 has 14 amino acids. The CDR3 reads CASSQDGGPQPQHF. CDR3 DNA: TGCGCCAGCAGCCAAGATGGGGGGCCTCAGCCCCAGCATTTT.

This clonotype was detected many times. The V call is TRBV11-2, the J call TRBJ2-2; 7 bases fit TRBD2. After removal of 6 bases from V and 0 bases from J, the junction contained 4 bases not matched to a gene. Germline loops: CDR1 SGHAT, CDR2 FQNNGV. This CDR3 is built from 15 residues. The DNA for the CDR3 is TGTGCCAGCAGGCGGGGACTATCGAACACCGGGGAGCTGTTTTTT. Residues: CASRRGLSNTGELFF.

The table lists this clonotype with many counts. A much larger clone differs by one base, so this may be a read error. The chain uses TRBV27 and TRBJ1-1, with TRBD1 matching 9 bases. The germline gives CDR1 MNHEY, CDR2 SMNVEV (reference sequence). The CDR3 is 14 amino acids. The CDR3 spells CASRAQGANTEASF. The CDR3 nucleotides are TGTGCCAGCAGGGCACAGGGGGCGAACACTGAAGCTTCCTTT.

In its sample, this clonotype was seen many times. The chain combines TRBV5-1 with TRBJ1-1, with D maybe TRBD1 (6 bases). Looked up from germline, CDR1 is SGHRS and CDR2 is YFSETQ. This CDR3 has 14 amino acids. Deletions cut 4 bases from V and 2 bases from J, with 12 bases between. CDR3 nucleotide sequence: TGCGCCAGCAGCACAAGGGGGGCCAACACTGAAGCTTTCTTT. It yields the protein CASSTRGANTEAFF.

This clonotype was detected many times. Written as DNA, the CDR3 is TGTGCCAGCAGCCCGTTCGTCGCTCCTGGAGAGACCCAGTACTTC. The encoded protein is CASSPFVAPGETQYF. The rearrangement joins TRBV3-1 to TRBJ2-5; D gene uncertain. V lost 4 bases to trimming and J lost 4 bases, with 16 bases between them. From germline, CDR1 is LGHDT and CDR2 YNNKEL (reference sequence). CDR3 length equals 15 residues.

The chain is built from TRBV24-1 and TRBJ1-1; tentatively, D is TRBD1 (5 bases). CDR1 KGHDR and CDR2 SFDVKD come from the germline V gene. The CDR3 has 14 residues. V was shortened by 4 bases and J by 6 bases, with 14 bases between the two germline ends. The chain's CDR3 is CATSEPGRDAEAFF. DNA of the CDR3: TGTGCCACCAGTGAACCCGGCCGGGACGCTGAAGCTTTCTTT.

V is TRBV6-2 or TRBV6-3 and J is TRBJ1-1; TRBD1 is a possible D gene (5 bases). V was pared by 2 bases and J by 4 bases, with 11 bases between. This CDR3 contains 14 residues. The germline V gene has CDR1 MNHEY and CDR2 SVGEGT. DNA of the CDR3: TGTGCCAGCAGTTACCTCCCAGGGCCCACTGAAGCTTTCTTT. It codes for CASSYLPGPTEAFF.

The genes are TRBV15 and TRBJ2-7, with D possibly being TRBD1 (7 bases). CDR3 size: 15 residues. Germline V gene data show CDR1 as LNHNV and CDR2 as YYDKDF (reference sequence). The V end lost 0 bases, the J end lost 9 bases, and 18 bases lay between the germline ends. The DNA of the CDR3 is TGTGCCACCAGCAGAGATCATCAGGGGGAGGACGGGCAGTACTTC. It codes for CATSRDHQGEDGQYF.

This clonotype was picked up many times. V gene TRBV12-3 or TRBV12-4 combines with J gene TRBJ2-3; 9 nucleotides align to TRBD1. The CDR3 is 16 residues long. V trimming: 6 bases; J trimming: 2 bases; junction bases outside the gene matches: 9. This CDR3 is CASRSGTGTHTDTQYF. The DNA of the CDR3 is TGTGCCAGCAGGTCGGGGACAGGGACACACACAGATACGCAGTATTTT.

This chain joins TRBV5-1 and TRBJ2-5; D uncertain. This CDR3 spans 13 amino acids. Germline CDR1 is SGHRS and CDR2 is YFSETQ. Between the trimmed V and J ends, which lost 1 base and 5 bases, there was a span of 9 bases. CDR3 in amino acids: CASSLTDTETQYF. The CDR3 DNA is TGCGCCAGCAGCTTGACAGATACGGAGACCCAGTACTTC.

This clonotype showed up many times. The gene calls are TRBV14 and TRBJ2-7; D call uncertain. Germline V gene sequence: CDR1 SGHDN, CDR2 FVKESK. CDR3 length equals 14 residues. Trimming removed 0 bases from V and 3 bases from J, with 9 bases in between. The CDR3 nucleotides are TGTGCCAGCAGCCAAGATGACTCGATCTACGAGCAGTACTTC. As protein: CASSQDDSIYEQYF.

This clonotype was detected ten times or more. The chain couples TRBV4-1 to TRBJ2-2; D call uncertain. The CDR3 spans 17 residues. With 3 bases removed from V and 0 bases from J, the gap between germline ends came to 14 bases. From germline, CDR1 is MGHRA and CDR2 YSYEKL. CDR3 nucleotide sequence: TGCGCCAGCAGCCAGGGTCCGCGGCTGTCGAACACCGGGGAGCTGTTTTTT. Translating gives CASSQGPRLSNTGELFF.

This clonotype was detected ten times or more. The chain couples TRBV12-3 or TRBV12-4 to TRBJ1-5, with D perhaps TRBD1 (5 bases). The CDR3 consists of 14 residues. Deletions cut 7 bases from V and 2 bases from J, with 12 bases between. The DNA for the CDR3 is TGTGCCAGCATCGACCTAGGGGGCAATCAGCCCCAGCATTTT. Amino acids: CASIDLGGNQPQHF.